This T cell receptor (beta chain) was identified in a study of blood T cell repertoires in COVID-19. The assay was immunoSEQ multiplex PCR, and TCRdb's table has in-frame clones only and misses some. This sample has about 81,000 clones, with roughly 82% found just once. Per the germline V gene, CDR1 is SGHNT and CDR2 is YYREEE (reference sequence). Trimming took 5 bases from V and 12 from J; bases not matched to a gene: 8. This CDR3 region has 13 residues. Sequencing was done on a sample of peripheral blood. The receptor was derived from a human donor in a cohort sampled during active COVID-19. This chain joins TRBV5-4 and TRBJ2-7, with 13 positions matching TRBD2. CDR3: CASRTSGGTNWYF. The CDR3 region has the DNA TGTGCCAGCAGGACTAGCGGGGGGACCAATTGGTACTTC.